This T cell receptor beta chain was identified in a study of shared clonotypes between healthy human individuals (dated by TCRdb to 2018 to 2020). Regarding the research as a whole: A few men and a couple of women, aged 18 to 49 years, made up the cohort. To increase sequencing depth and limit assay-specific biases, TCR repertoire library preparation and sequencing were carried out by different laboratories using diverse techniques. The study deeply sequenced blood TCR repertoires of about five healthy adults to estimate repertoire size and the extent of clonotype sharing between individuals. For each donor, CD4 naive and CD4 memory were each given three plates, CD8 naive was given two plates, and CD8 memory was given one plate. Each donor's leukapheresis produced roughly between roughly 0.85 and 9.5 billion PBMCs.

Deletion took 1 base off V and 0 bases off J, with a span of 10 bases between the germline ends. For CDR1 and CDR2, the germline V gene lists MNHNS and SASEGT. Reading from cysteine to phenylalanine, the CDR3 counts 16 amino acids. Only the CDR3 region is kept as DNA, spanning 48 bases read in frame from base 1. Using the deep immunoSEQ assay, TCR CDR3 regions were amplified from genomic DNA by multiplex PCR. Genomic DNA extracted from each cell subset was distributed evenly over all wells of several immunoSEQ 96-well plates, and each plate served as one replicate. For sorted subsets, about 0.2 ug genomic DNA, equal to 30,000 or so T cell genomes, was loaded into each replicate PCR. Purified libraries were quantified with a Qubit 3.0 fluorometer, sized on a Bioanalyzer 2100, and re-quantified with the KAPA Library Quantification kit. Every immunoSEQ 96-well plate was sequenced on a dedicated single-read 150-cycle Illumina NextSeq 550 flow cell. In the source study's methods: Because the immunoSEQ output included only junctional sequences and no quality scores, the filtering could not be the same as the filtering used for full-length reads. Sequences were annotated with PyIR, a Python wrapper for IgBLAST v1.9, and V/J genes and CDR3 were assigned using IMGT germline references. Reads were removed for weak V/J assignments (E-value above 1e-6), missing CDR3, stop codons, out-of-frame junctions, or ambiguous translated residues. V3J clonotypes were defined by identical inferred V gene, J gene, and CDR3 amino acid sequence. The percentage overlap between two repertoires was calculated by dividing the number of shared unique clonotypes by the size of the smaller repertoire. Repertoire richness was assessed with RTK rarefaction, the Chao1 estimator, and Recon v2.1 estimates of unobserved clonotypes. For all TCRbeta clonotypes obtained by the gDNA method from several donors, generation probabilities were computed with OLGA. This immuneACCESS table, as held by TCRdb, lists in-frame sequences with V and J called but not all clones. Of the missing ones, under half trace to an unresolved V gene in checked studies; the others have no known cause. V, J and clone size are those of that table, while D and trimming were read from the DNA. In all, the sample holds 500,000 to 550,000 clones, and around 96% of those were seen once. Together, the top ten hold under 0.065% of the sample.

The donors were healthy, HIV-negative adults who had no recently reported acute infections or vaccinations. Every donor was a Caucasian adult living in Nashville, Tennessee, USA. CD4+ T cells were enriched by magnetic negative selection, after which naive cells were positively selected on CD45RA and the negative fraction was taken as the memory subset. Blood was obtained by leukapheresis, after which PBMCs were separated by Ficoll-Histopaque density gradient centrifugation and cryopreserved in liquid nitrogen vapor phase. Purity and quantity of every magnetically sorted T cell population were checked by analytical flow cytometry. From each sorted fraction, genomic DNA was isolated and quantified by UV absorbance on a Nanodrop 2000c. This clone was picked up one time. Its antigen is still unknown. No much larger clone is present one base from it, and per-base qualities are unavailable. What the work shows at the level of the full study, not this receptor alone: Pairwise subsampling indicated that sequencing depth was expected to affect the degree of clonotype sharing among donors. Sampling was restricted to blood, and TCR repertoires in tissues likely differ from the TCR repertoires found in blood. Because the study included a small number of donors, the genetic and exposure-history diversity represented was limited. Rarefaction of sorted-subset datasets indicated incomplete sequencing despite the large sequencing depth. Naive subsets generally had larger estimated clonotype richness than memory subsets. Compared with non-shared clonotypes, the clonotypes found in all four sorted-subset donors had higher generation probabilities. Across a few donors, approximately 5% of naive CD4, approximately 3.6% of naive CD8, about 2.3% of memory CD4, and approximately 0.4% of memory CD8 clonotypes were shared.

Specimen: naive CD4+ T cells sorted from blood. This specimen's cell subset or site label, per the study, means: CD45RA+ positively selected. The chain was built from TRBV6-1 and TRBJ1-5; the D segment cannot be called with confidence. The TCR sequence derives from a woman in her twenties or thirties in good health. DNA sequence: TGTGCCAGCAGTGAAGAAGGAGGCCTTAGCAATCAGCCCCAGCATTTT. It is translated as CASSEEGGLSNQPQHF.